This TCR beta chain was sequenced for a study of cytomegalovirus exposure and HLA in healthy donors. PCR amplification relied on 60 Vbeta primers (plus 13 Jbeta primers). The assay was immunoSEQ multiplex PCR, and TCRdb's table has in-frame clones only and misses some. The data contain 100,000 to 150,000 clones, more than 70% of them seen just once; the ten biggest clones take up around 4.2%. Comment on this clone: Its specificity is not known.

Donors were ostensibly healthy at sampling, although undocumented immune exposures were probable. CDR3 length: 16 amino acids. Germline trimming cut 0 bases from V and 5 bases from J; bases unmatched to any gene: 8. The germline CDR1 and CDR2 sequences are SGHRS and YFSETQ. General observations from the study: Later analysis associated a missense DCLRE1C variant with TCR beta V- and J-gene trimming. Relative to equally common others, HLA-associated TCR beta chains showed greater clonal expansion in a later analysis.

This chain uses TRBV5-1 with TRBJ2-5; 9 bases match TRBD1. Sequencing used PBMCs. This receptor was obtained from a man aged 45-60 years in good health and CMV-seropositive. This chain's CDR3 is CASSLEGTGKQETQYF. Here the CDR3 DNA reads TGCGCCAGCAGCTTGGAGGGGACAGGGAAGCAGGAGACCCAGTACTTC.